Below, 4 T cell receptor beta chains from the same sample are listed, as sequenced in a study of blood T cell repertoires in COVID-19. The method was immunoSEQ multiplex PCR; TCRdb's version includes in-frame clones alone and lacks a portion of them. The sample lists roughly 190,000 clones, roughly 89% occurring once. Sequencing used PBMCs or T cells enriched from blood (not recorded which). The receptors originated from a woman aged 30 to 39 who had been exposed to COVID-19.

This clone appeared a single time. Here the CDR3 reads CASSGDSPYEQYF. The CDR3 nucleotides read TGTGCCAGCTCGGGGGACAGCCCCTACGAGCAGTACTTC. The chain carries TRBV18 and TRBJ2-7, with 7 bases matching TRBD1. Germline trimming cut 6 bases from V and 2 bases from J; bases unmatched to any gene: 4. The germline gives CDR1 KGHSH, CDR2 LQKENI. The CDR3 has 13 residues.

The rearrangement uses TRBV5-4 and TRBJ2-3; tentative D call: TRBD1 (5 bases). The CDR3 runs to 14 residues. Trimming removed 6 bases from V and 4 bases from J, with 15 bases in between. The germline V gene encodes CDR1 SGHNT and CDR2 YYREEE (reference sequence). Written as DNA, the CDR3 is TGTGCCAGCACCTTCGACAGTTATGCAGATACGCAGTATTTT. It codes for CASTFDSYADTQYF.

The chain uses TRBV11-3 and TRBJ2-7, with TRBD2 as a possible D gene (5 bases). This CDR3 is built from 13 residues. The germline V gene encodes CDR1 SGHNT and CDR2 YENEEA. Trimming cost V 5 bases and J 3 bases, with 11 bases left between them. This chain's CDR3 is CASSPAGNYEQYF. The CDR3 bases are TGTGCCAGCAGCCCCGCCGGGAACTACGAGCAGTACTTC.

CDR3 loop: CASSPRTSGGGNTGELFF. CDR3 nucleotides: TGTGCCAGCAGCCCCAGGACTAGCGGGGGGGGAAACACCGGGGAGCTGTTTTTT. This rearrangement joins TRBV7-8 to TRBJ2-2, with TRBD2 matching over 15 bases. V shed 5 bases, J shed 2 bases, and the junction held 6 bases outside the gene matches. The germline V gene encodes CDR1 SGHVS and CDR2 FQNEAQ. The CDR3 has 18 amino acids.